This TCR beta chain was retrieved from a study of T cell changes during pregnancy in multiple sclerosis. Generated by immunoSEQ multiplex PCR, the TCRdb table keeps only in-frame clones and is missing some. The table lists approximately 65,000 clones, 91% of them singletons. This CDR3 has 13 residues. Trimming removed 6 bases from V and 3 bases from J; junction bases left unmatched: 3. From germline, CDR1 is KGHSH and CDR2 LQKENI. This receptor was identified in a female donor with multiple sclerosis, enrolled in a pregnancy study. This specimen consisted of CD4+ T cells from peripheral blood mononuclear cells, obtained in the first trimester of pregnancy. The genes are TRBV18 and TRBJ2-7; 9 bases match TRBD2. CDR3 DNA sequence: TGTGCCAGCTCTCCTAGCGGGGTCTACGAGCAGTACTTC. Its protein product is CASSPSGVYEQYF.